This TCR beta chain originates from a study of blood T cell repertoires in COVID-19. Study information: Both acute and convalescent COVID-19 samples were obtained from the United States, Italy and Spain. Sample material is recorded as cDNA or gDNA derived from T cells, B-cell-depleted T cells, or PBMCs.

In the study's own analysis: Cell counts per sample came from amplifying reference gene primers. Libraries were prepared by immunoSEQ multiplex PCR; TCRdb keeps only in-frame clonotypes and omits some of them. The V and J calls and the clone size are those of that table, but D and trimming were determined from the DNA. The sample has about 250,000 clones; about 88% are singletons. Trimming took 2 bases from V and 1 from J; bases not matched to a gene: 9. Germline V lookup: CDR1 GTSNPN, CDR2 SVGIG (reference sequence). The CDR3 is 17 residues long. The receptor comes from a woman in her forties who had recovered from COVID-19. Sequenced material: peripheral blood. This chain joins TRBV30 and TRBJ1-5, with 9 positions matching TRBD1. Here the CDR3 DNA reads TGTGCCTGGAGTCGGGACAGGGAGTCTTTGAGCAATCAGCCCCAGCATTTT. This encodes CAWSRDRESLSNQPQHF.